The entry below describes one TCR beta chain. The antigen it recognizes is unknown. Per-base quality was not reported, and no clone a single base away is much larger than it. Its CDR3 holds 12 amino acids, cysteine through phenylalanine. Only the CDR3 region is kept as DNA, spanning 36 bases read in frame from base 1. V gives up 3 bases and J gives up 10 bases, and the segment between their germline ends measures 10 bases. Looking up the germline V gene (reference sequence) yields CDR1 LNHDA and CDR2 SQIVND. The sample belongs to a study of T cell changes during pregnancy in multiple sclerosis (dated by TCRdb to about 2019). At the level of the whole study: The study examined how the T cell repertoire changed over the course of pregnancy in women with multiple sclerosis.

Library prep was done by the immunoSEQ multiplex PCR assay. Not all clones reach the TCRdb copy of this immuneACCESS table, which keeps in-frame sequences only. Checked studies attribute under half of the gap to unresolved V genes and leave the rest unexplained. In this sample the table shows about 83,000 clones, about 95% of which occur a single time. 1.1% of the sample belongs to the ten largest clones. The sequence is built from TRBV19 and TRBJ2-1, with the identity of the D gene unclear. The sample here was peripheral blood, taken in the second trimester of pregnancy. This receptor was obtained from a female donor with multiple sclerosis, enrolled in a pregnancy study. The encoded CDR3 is CASSMSGGEQFF. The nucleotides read TGTGCCAGTAGTATGTCCGGCGGCGAGCAGTTCTTC.